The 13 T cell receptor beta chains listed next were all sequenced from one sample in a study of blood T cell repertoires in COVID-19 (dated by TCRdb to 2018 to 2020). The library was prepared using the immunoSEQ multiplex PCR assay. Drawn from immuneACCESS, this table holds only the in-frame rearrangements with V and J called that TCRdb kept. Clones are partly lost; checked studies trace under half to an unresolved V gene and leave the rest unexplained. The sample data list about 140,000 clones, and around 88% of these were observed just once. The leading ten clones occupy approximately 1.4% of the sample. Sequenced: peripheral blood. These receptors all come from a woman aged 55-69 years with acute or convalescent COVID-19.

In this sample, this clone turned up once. CDR3 sequence reads: CASSQTQLNYGYTF. CDR3 coding DNA: TGTGCCAGCAGCCAAACTCAACTTAACTATGGCTACACCTTC. The V call is TRBV4-2, the J call TRBJ1-2; D not resolved. The CDR3 covers 14 residues. Germline V lookup: CDR1 LGHNA, CDR2 YNFKEQ. V shed 2 bases and J shed 1 base, with 8 bases lying between them.

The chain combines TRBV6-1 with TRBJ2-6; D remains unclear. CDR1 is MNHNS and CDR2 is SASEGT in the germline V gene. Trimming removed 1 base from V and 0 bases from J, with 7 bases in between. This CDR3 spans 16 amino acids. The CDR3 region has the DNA TGTGCCAGCAGTGAAGTTGCAGACTCTGGGGCCAACGTCCTGACTTTC. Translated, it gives CASSEVADSGANVLTF.

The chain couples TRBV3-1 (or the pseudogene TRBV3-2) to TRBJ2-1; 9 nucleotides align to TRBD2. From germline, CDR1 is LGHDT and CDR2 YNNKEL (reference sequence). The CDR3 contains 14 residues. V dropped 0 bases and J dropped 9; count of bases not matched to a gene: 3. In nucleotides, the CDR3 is TGTGCCAGCAGCCAAGAGCGGGGGGGTCGTGAGCAGTTCTTC. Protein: CASSQERGGREQFF.

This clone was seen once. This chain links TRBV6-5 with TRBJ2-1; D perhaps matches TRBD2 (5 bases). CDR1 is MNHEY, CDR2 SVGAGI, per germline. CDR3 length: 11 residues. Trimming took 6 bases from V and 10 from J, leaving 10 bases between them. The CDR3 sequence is CASSRGWEQFF. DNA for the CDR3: TGTGCCAGCAGCCGAGGGTGGGAGCAGTTCTTC.

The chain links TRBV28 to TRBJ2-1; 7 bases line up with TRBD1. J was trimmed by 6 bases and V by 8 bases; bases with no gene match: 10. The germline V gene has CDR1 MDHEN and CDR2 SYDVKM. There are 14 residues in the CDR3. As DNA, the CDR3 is TGTGCCAGCCTCCCAGGGGGAATGAGCAATGAGCAGTTCTTC. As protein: CASLPGGMSNEQFF. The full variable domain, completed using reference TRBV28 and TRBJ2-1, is DVKVTQSSRYLVKRTGEKVFLECVQDMDHENMFWYRQDPGLGLRLIYFSYDVKMKEKGDIPEGYSVSREKKERFSLILESASTNQTSMYLCASLPGGMSNEQFFGPGTRLTVL.

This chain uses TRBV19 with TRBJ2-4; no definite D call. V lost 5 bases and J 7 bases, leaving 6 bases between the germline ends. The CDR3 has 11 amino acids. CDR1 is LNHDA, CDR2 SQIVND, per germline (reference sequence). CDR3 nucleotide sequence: TGTGCCAGTAGTCCCGGGAACATTCAGTACTTC. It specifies CASSPGNIQYF.

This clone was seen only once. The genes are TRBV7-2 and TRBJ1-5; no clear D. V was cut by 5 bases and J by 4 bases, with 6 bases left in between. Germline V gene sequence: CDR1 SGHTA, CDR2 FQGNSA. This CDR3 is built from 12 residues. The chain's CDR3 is CASSGRNQPQHF. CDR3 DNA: TGTGCCAGCAGCGGGAGAAATCAGCCCCAGCATTTT.

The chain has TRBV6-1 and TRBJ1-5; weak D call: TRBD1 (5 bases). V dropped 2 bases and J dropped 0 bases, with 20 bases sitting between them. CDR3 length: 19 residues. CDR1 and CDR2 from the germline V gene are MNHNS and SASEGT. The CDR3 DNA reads TGTGCCAGCAGTGAACCAACGTCGGCAGGGCCGGGTAGCAATCAGCCCCAGCATTTT. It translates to CASSEPTSAGPGSNQPQHF.

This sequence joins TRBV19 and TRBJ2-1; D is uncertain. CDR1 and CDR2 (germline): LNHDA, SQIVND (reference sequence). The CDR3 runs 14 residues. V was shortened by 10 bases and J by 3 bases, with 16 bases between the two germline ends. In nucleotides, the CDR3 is TGTGCCACCGAAAGCCGATCAAGCTACAATGAGCAGTTCTTC. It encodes CATESRSSYNEQFF.

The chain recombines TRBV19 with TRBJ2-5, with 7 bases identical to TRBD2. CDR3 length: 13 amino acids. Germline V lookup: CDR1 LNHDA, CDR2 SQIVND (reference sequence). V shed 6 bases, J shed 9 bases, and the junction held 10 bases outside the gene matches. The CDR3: CASSPTSASAQYF. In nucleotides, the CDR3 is TGTGCCAGTAGCCCTACTAGCGCTAGTGCCCAGTACTTC.

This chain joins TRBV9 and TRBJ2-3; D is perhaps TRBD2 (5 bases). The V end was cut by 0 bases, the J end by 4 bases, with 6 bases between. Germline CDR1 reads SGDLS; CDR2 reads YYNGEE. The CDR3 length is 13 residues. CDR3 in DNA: TGTGCCAGCAGCGTAGGGGGAGCAGATACGCAGTATTTT. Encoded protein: CASSVGGADTQYF.

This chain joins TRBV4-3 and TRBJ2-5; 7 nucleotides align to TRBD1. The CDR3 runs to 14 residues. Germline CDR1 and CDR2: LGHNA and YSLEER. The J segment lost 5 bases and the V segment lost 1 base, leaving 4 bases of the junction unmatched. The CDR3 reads CASSQARQGETQYF. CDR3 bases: TGCGCCAGCAGCCAAGCCCGACAGGGTGAGACCCAGTACTTC.

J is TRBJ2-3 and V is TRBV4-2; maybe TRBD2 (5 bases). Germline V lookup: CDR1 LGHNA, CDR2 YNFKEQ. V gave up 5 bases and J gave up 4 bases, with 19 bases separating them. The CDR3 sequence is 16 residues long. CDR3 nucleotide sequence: TGTGCCAGCAGCAACCCCACCCGGCAGAGGGCAGATACGCAGTATTTT. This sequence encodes CASSNPTRQRADTQYF.